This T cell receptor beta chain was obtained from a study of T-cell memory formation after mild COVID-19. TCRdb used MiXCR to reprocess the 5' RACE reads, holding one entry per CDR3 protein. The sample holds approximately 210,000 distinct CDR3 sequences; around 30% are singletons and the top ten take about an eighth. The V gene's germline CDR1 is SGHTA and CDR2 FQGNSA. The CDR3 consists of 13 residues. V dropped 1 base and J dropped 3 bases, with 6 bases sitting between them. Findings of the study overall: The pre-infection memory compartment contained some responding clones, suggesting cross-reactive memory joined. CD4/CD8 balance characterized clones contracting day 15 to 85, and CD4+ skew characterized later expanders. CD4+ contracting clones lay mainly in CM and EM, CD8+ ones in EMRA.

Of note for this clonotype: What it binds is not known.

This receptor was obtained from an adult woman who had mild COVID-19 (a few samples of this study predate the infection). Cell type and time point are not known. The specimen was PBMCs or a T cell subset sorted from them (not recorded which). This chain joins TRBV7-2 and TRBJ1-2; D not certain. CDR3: CASSLGAYYGYTF. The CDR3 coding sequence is TGTGCCAGCAGCTTAGGGGCCTACTATGGCTACACCTTC.